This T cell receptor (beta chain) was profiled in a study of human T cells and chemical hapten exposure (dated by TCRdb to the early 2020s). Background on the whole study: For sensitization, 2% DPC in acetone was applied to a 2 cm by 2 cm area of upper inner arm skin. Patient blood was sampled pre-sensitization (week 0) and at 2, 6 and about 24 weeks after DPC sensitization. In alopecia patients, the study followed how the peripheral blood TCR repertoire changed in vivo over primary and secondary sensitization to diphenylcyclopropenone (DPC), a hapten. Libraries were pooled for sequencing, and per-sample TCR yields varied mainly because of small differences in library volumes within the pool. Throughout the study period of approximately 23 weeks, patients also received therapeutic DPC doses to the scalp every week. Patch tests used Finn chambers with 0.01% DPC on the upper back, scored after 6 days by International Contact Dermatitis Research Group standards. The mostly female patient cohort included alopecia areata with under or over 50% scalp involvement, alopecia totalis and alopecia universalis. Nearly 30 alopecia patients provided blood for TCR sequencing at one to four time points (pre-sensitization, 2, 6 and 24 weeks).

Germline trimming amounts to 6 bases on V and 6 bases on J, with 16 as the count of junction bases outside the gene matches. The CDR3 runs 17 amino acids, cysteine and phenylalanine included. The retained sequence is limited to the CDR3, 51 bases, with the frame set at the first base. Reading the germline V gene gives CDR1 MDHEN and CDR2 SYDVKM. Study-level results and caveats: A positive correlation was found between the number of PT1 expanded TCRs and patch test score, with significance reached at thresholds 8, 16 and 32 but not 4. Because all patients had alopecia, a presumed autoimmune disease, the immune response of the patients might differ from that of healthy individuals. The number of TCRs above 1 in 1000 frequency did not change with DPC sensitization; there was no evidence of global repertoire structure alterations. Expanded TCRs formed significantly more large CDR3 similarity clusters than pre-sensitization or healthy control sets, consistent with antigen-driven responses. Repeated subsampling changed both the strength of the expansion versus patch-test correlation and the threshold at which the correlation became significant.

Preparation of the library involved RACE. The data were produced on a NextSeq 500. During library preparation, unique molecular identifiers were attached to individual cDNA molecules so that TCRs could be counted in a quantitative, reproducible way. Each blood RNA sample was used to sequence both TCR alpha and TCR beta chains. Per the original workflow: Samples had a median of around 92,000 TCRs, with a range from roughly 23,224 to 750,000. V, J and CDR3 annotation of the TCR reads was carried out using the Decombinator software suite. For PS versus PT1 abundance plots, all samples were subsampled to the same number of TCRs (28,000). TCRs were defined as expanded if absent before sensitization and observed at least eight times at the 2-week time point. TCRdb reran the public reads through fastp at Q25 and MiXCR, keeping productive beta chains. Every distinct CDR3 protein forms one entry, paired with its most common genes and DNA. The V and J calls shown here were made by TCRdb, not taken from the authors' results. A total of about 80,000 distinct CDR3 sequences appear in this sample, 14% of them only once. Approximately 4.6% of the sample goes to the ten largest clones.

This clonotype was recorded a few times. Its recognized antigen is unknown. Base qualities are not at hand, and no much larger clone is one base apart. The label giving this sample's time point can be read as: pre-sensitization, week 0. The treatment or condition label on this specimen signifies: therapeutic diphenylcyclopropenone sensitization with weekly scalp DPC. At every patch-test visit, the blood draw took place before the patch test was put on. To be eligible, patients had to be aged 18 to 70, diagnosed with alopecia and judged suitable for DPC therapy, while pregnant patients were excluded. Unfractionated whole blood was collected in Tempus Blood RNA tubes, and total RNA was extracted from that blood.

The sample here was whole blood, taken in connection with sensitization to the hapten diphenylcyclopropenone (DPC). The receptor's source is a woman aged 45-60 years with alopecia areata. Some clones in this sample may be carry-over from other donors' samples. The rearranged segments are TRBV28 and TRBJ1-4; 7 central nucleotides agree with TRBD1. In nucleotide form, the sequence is TGTGCCAGCAGGTTGGGCTGGAAGACAGGGTTATATGAAAAACTGTTTTTT. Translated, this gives CASRLGWKTGLYEKLFF. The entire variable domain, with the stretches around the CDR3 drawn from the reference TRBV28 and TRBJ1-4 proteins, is DVKVTQSSRYLVKRTGEKVFLECVQDMDHENMFWYRQDPGLGLRLIYFSYDVKMKEKGDIPEGYSVSREKKERFSLILESASTNQTSMYLCASRLGWKTGLYEKLFFGSGTQLSVL.